Detailed here is one T cell receptor (beta chain). Germline V CDR1 and CDR2: SNHLY, FYNNEI. This CDR3 region has 15 residues. Between the trimmed V and J ends, which lost 6 bases and 1 base, there was a span of 15 bases. This entry belongs to a study of blood T cells in healthy people across ages. PCR was performed a second time for about 6 to 12 cycles using a sample-barcoded 5' primer and a J-beta primer mix. MiXCR was run by TCRdb on the 5' RACE reads, yielding one entry per CDR3 protein. The table lists about 810,000 distinct CDR3 sequences, under 40% of them singletons, with over 10% in the top ten.

Material for sequencing was blood. The clonotype was recovered from a man aged 18 to 30 in good health. The chain employs TRBV2 and TRBJ1-1, with D perhaps matching TRBD1 (5 bases). The CDR3, as DNA: TGTGCCAGCAGCCTGGAGGGGACCTCGAACACTGAAGCTTTCTTT. It is translated as CASSLEGTSNTEAFF.